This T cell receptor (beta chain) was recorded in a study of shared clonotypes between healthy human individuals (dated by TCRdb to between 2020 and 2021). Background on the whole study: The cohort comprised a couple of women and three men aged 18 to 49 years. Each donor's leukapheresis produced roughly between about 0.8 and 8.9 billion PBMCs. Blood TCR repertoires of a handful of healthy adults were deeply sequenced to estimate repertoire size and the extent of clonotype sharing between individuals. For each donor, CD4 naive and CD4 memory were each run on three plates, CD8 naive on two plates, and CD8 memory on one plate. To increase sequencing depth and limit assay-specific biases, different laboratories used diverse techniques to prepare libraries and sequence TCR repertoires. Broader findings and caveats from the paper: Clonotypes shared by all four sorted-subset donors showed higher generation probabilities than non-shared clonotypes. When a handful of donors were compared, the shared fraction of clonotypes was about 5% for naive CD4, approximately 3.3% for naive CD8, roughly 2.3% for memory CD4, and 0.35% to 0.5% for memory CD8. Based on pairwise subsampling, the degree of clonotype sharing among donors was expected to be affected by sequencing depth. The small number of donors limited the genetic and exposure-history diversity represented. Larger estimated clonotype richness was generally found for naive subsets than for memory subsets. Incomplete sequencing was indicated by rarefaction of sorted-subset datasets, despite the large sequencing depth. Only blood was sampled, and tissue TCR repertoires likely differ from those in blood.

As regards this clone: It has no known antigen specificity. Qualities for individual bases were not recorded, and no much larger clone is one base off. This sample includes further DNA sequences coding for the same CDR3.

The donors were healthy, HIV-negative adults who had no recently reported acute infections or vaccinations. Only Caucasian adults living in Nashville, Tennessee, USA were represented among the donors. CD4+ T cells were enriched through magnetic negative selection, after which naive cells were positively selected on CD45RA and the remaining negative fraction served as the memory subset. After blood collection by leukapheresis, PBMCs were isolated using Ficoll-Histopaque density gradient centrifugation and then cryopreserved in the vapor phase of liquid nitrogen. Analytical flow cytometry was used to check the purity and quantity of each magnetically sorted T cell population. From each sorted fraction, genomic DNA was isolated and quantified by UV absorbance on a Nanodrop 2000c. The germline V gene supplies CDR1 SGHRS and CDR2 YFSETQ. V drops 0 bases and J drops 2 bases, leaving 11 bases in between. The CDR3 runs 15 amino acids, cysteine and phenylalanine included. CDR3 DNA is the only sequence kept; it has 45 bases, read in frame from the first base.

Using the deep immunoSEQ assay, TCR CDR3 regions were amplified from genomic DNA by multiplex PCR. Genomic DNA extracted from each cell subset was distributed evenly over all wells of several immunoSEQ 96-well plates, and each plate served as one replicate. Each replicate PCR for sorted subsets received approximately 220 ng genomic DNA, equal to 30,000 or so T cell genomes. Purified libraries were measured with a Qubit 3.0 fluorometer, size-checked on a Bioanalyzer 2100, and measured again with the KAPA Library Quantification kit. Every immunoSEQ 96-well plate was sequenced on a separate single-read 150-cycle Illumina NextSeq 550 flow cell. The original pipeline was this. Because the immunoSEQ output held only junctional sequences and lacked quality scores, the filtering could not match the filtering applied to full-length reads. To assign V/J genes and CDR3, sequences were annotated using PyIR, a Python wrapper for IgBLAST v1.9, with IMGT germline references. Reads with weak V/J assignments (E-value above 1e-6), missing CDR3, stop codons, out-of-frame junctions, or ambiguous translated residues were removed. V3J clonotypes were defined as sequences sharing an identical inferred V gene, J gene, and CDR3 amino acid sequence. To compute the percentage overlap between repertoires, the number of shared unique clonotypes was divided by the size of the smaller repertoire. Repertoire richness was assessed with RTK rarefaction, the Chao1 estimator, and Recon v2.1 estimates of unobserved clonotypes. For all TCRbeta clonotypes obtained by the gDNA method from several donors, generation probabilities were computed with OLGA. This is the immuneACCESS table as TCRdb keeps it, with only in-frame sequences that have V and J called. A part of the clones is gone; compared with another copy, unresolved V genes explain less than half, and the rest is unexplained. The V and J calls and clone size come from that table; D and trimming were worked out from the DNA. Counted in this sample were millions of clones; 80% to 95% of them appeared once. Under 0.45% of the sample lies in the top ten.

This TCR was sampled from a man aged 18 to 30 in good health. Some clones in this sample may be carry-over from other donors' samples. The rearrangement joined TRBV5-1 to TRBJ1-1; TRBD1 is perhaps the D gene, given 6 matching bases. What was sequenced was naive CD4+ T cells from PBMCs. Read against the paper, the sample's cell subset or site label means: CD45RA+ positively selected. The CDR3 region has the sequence CASSLVGGVNTEAFF. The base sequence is TGCGCCAGCAGCTTGGTAGGGGGGGTAAACACTGAAGCTTTCTTT.